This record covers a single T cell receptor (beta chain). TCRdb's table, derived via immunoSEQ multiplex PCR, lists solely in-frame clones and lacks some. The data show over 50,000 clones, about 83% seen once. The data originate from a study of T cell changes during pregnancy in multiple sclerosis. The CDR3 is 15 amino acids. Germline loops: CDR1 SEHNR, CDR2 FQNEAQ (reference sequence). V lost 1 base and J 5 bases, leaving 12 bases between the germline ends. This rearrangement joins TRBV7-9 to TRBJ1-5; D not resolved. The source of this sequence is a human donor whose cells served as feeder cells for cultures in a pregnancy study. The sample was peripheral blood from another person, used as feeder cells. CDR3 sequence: CASSLDQDPHQPQHF. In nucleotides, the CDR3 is TGTGCCAGCAGCTTAGACCAGGACCCTCATCAGCCCCAGCATTTT.